This TCR beta chain stems from a study of cytomegalovirus exposure and HLA in healthy donors. General study points: Later genetic work tied a missense DCLRE1C variant to beta-chain V and J trimming. Productive rates of about 87% or about 30% were seen for most TCR beta V segments in an earlier analysis. Fewer N-insertions (relative to the approximately 700-donor mean) were reportedly seen in an Asian-associated ancestry cluster in a later analysis.

Trimming took 1 base from V and 6 from J; bases not matched to a gene: 4. The germline gives CDR1 SEHNR, CDR2 FQNEAQ (reference sequence). The CDR3 spans 16 residues. As for this clone: The target antigen is unknown.

Vbeta (60) and Jbeta (13) primers were used in the PCR. Clones were read by immunoSEQ multiplex PCR, and TCRdb kept only the in-frame ones, dropping some. The repertoire holds about 110,000 clones, under 85% seen once, with over 6.5% in the top ten. The genes are TRBV7-9 and TRBJ2-2; 11 nucleotides match TRBD2. The receptor comes from a woman aged 40 to 49 in good health and CMV-seropositive. Sequenced material: PBMCs. CDR3 bases: TGTGCCAGCAGCTTAGTTCTAGCGGGAGGAGCCGGGGAGCTGTTTTTT. Its protein product is CASSLVLAGGAGELFF.